What follows are 7 T cell receptor beta chains derived from one specimen sequenced in a study of blood T cell repertoires in COVID-19. Data came from immunoSEQ multiplex PCR; TCRdb stores just in-frame clones and leaves some out. The sample records roughly 200,000 clones, approximately 85% being singletons. The sequenced sample was PBMCs or T cells enriched from blood (not recorded which). The receptors were sampled from a man aged 35 to 55 with acute COVID-19.

This clone was observed a handful of times. The V call is TRBV10-3, the J call TRBJ1-1; 11 nucleotides agree with TRBD1. Germline V lookup: CDR1 ENHRY, CDR2 SYGVKD. Unmatched junction bases numbered 11, after V lost 10 bases and J lost 7 bases. This CDR3 spans 14 amino acids. As DNA, the CDR3 is TGTGCCAGCAAAACCGGACAGGGGGCGTTTGAAGCTTTCTTT. It is translated as CASKTGQGAFEAFF.

This clone was counted a single time. This sequence joins TRBV10-3 and TRBJ2-3; a possible D gene is TRBD2 (6 bases). The CDR3 sequence is 13 residues long. Germline loops: CDR1 ENHRY, CDR2 SYGVKD. V lost 6 bases and J lost 1, with 8 bases in between. Here the CDR3 reads CAIRLAGTDTQYF. CDR3 nucleotides: TGTGCCATCAGACTAGCAGGCACAGATACGCAGTATTTT.

J is TRBJ1-5 and V is TRBV7-2; TRBD1 is a possible D gene (6 bases). The CDR3 runs to 15 residues. Germline CDR1 SGHTA, CDR2 FQGNSA. The germline V and J ends were trimmed by 3 bases and 1 base, with 10 bases remaining between them. The CDR3 nucleotides are TGTGCCAGCAGCTTGTCCCAGGGGAGCAATCAGCCCCAGCATTTT. Encoded protein: CASSLSQGSNQPQHF.

The chain couples TRBV9 to TRBJ2-7; D is possibly TRBD2 (6 bases). The CDR3 is 15 amino acids. Germline CDR1 reads SGDLS; CDR2 reads YYNGEE. Trimming took 0 bases from V and 4 from J, leaving 14 bases between them. The CDR3 loop is CASSVGVAESYEQYF. CDR3 DNA sequence: TGTGCCAGCAGCGTAGGGGTAGCGGAATCTTACGAGCAGTACTTC.

In its sample, this clone was seen a few times. The gene calls are TRBV2 and TRBJ2-5; D possibly corresponds to TRBD1 (5 bases). The CDR3 has 14 residues. From germline, CDR1 is SNHLY and CDR2 FYNNEI. Trimming shortened V by 7 bases and J by 3 bases, and 15 bases separated the two germline ends. CDR3 DNA sequence: TGTGCCAGCACCTCTGCGCCCAGGGAAGAGACCCAGTACTTC. Translating it yields CASTSAPREETQYF.

The rearrangement joins TRBV27 to TRBJ2-3; 9 nucleotides match TRBD1. This CDR3 has 14 amino acids. The germline V gene encodes CDR1 MNHEY and CDR2 SMNVEV (reference sequence). J gave up 3 bases and V 6 bases, and 4 bases lay outside the gene matches. The CDR3 is CASRRDRDTDTQYF. CDR3 nucleotides: TGTGCCAGCAGAAGGGACAGGGATACAGATACGCAGTATTTT.

This clone turned up a few times. The genes are TRBV14 and TRBJ1-5; no firm D call. Germline V gene data show CDR1 as SGHDN and CDR2 as FVKESK. The CDR3 extends over 14 amino acids. Trimming removed 1 base at V and 6 bases at J, with 10 bases between. CDR3: CASSQARSSQPQHF. In nucleotides, the CDR3 is TGTGCCAGCAGCCAAGCACGGTCGTCTCAGCCCCAGCATTTT.